Shown below are 23 T cell receptor beta chains from a single sample sequenced in a study of blood T cell repertoires in COVID-19. Sequenced by immunoSEQ multiplex PCR; TCRdb stores in-frame clones only, minus some. The table has over 75,000 clones, 75% to 90% seen once. Source material: peripheral blood. The source of these receptors is a woman aged 70 to 79 with acute or convalescent COVID-19.

The chain employs TRBV5-4 and TRBJ2-7; D is unresolved. The CDR3 loop spans 13 amino acids. Germline CDR1 reads SGHNT; CDR2 reads YYREEE (reference sequence). Trimming stripped 7 bases from V and 0 bases from J, with 11 bases between. CDR3: CASSTPSSYEQYF. As DNA, the CDR3 is TGTGCCAGCTCGACCCCTAGCTCCTACGAGCAGTACTTC.

The chain couples TRBV30 to TRBJ1-2; weak D call: TRBD1 (6 bases). Trimming pared 0 bases from V and 8 bases from J, leaving 10 bases between. This CDR3 is built from 12 residues. Germline lookup yields CDR1 GTSNPN and CDR2 SVGIG (reference sequence). The chain's CDR3 is CAWSVGARGYTF. In nucleotides, the CDR3 is TGTGCCTGGAGTGTGGGGGCGCGGGGCTACACCTTC.

CDR3 nucleotide sequence: TGTGCCAGCAGCTTAGGAGGGGGATACACTGAAGCTTTCTTT. This gives the protein CASSLGGGYTEAFF. This chain joins TRBV7-8 and TRBJ1-1; possible D gene TRBD1, 6 bases. CDR1 is SGHVS, CDR2 FQNEAQ, per germline. The V and J ends lost 1 base and 3 bases respectively, with 9 bases between them. This CDR3 has 14 amino acids.

CDR3 nucleotides: TGTGCCAGCAGTTTAAGGGCGCCAGGGGACGCAAAACTGTTTTTT. It translates to CASSLRAPGDAKLFF. The chain links TRBV28 to TRBJ1-4; TRBD1 might be the D (6 bases). Germline values: CDR1 MDHEN, CDR2 SYDVKM. This CDR3 has 15 amino acids. V lost 2 bases, J lost 10 bases, and 17 bases lay in between.

The rearrangement links TRBV19 to TRBJ1-1, with D unclear. The CDR3 is 12 amino acids. Trimming removed 10 bases at V and 5 bases at J, with 14 bases between. Germline V gene data show CDR1 as LNHDA and CDR2 as SQIVND (reference sequence). CDR3 sequence reads: CATGNSRTEAFF. The DNA for the CDR3 is TGTGCCACCGGGAATTCGCGAACTGAAGCTTTCTTT.

The rearrangement links TRBV7-2 to TRBJ1-2; possible D gene TRBD1, 6 bases. Trimming removed 4 bases at V and 3 bases at J, with 15 bases between. CDR1 and CDR2 from the germline V gene are SGHTA and FQGNSA. The CDR3 spans 15 residues. The CDR3 nucleotides are TGTGCCAGCAGCTCACAGGGAAATGAGCACTATGGCTACACCTTC. Residues: CASSSQGNEHYGYTF.

This clone was recorded a few times. This sequence joins TRBV6-1 and TRBJ1-3; D ambiguous. V gave up 6 bases and J gave up 0 bases, with 3 bases separating them. Germline CDR1 reads MNHNS; CDR2 reads SASEGT. This CDR3 is 12 amino acids long. The CDR3 DNA follows: TGTGCCAGCAGCTACTCTGGAAACACCATATATTTT. This encodes CASSYSGNTIYF.

The gene calls are TRBV11-2 and TRBJ1-2, with D perhaps TRBD1 (6 bases). CDR3 size: 14 residues. The germline V gene has CDR1 SGHAT and CDR2 FQNNGV. V gave up 3 bases and J gave up 0 bases, with 8 bases separating them. The CDR3 region is CASSFGTPNYGYTF. CDR3 DNA: TGTGCCAGCAGCTTCGGGACACCTAACTATGGCTACACCTTC.

The chain combines TRBV6-5 with TRBJ2-5; D is unclear. CDR3 length: 15 amino acids. Germline-derived CDR1 and CDR2 are MNHEY and SVGAGI. The V end was cut by 6 bases, the J end by 5 bases, with 19 bases between. The CDR3, as DNA: TGTGCCAGCAGATTGGCTCCCTCCGTCACGGAGACCCAGTACTTC. Encoded protein: CASRLAPSVTETQYF.

The genes are TRBV21-1 and TRBJ1-5; the table calls TRBD1, which could not be checked here. TRBV21-1 is reported as a pseudogene. CDR3 length: 16 residues. CDR3 bases: TGTGCCAGCAGCAAAAAAGTGGGCGATAGCAATCAGCCCCAGCATTTT. It codes for CASSKKVGDSNQPQHF.

V and J are TRBV6-6 and TRBJ1-2; the D is unclear. In germline, CDR1 is MNHNY, CDR2 SVGAGI (reference sequence). The CDR3 totals 13 residues. Trimming removed 7 bases from V and 1 base from J, with 10 bases in between. Written as DNA, the CDR3 is TGTGCCAGCATGAACACCCTTAACTATGGCTACACCTTC. It yields the protein CASMNTLNYGYTF.

This chain uses TRBV7-9 with TRBJ2-2, with a possible D match to TRBD1 (5 bases). V was cut by 1 base and J by 4 bases, with 10 bases left in between. The germline gives CDR1 SEHNR, CDR2 FQNEAQ (reference sequence). This CDR3 comprises 15 residues. DNA for the CDR3: TGTGCCAGCAGCTTAGGGCAGGGTACCACCGGGGAGCTGTTTTTT. Translating it yields CASSLGQGTTGELFF.

The chain uses TRBV12-3 or TRBV12-4 and TRBJ2-5; D remains unclear. This CDR3 comprises 12 residues. Trimming cost V 2 bases and J 4 bases, with 5 bases left between them. The chain's CDR3 is CASSLNLETQYF. In DNA, the CDR3 is TGTGCCAGCAGTTTAAATCTAGAGACCCAGTACTTC.

The rearrangement joins TRBV18 to TRBJ2-3, with D perhaps TRBD1 (6 bases). Germline V CDR1 and CDR2: KGHSH, LQKENI. CDR3 size: 15 residues. Trimming shortened V by 2 bases and J by 2 bases, and 11 bases separated the two germline ends. CDR3 sequence reads: CASSPVGASTDTQYF. Written as DNA, the CDR3 is TGTGCCAGCTCACCAGTGGGGGCCTCCACAGATACGCAGTATTTT.

V gene TRBV6-5 combines with J gene TRBJ1-4, with D tentatively TRBD1 (6 bases). V was clipped by 4 bases and J by 0 bases, with 12 bases between them. The CDR3 runs 16 residues. From germline, CDR1 is MNHEY and CDR2 SVGAGI. CDR3 coding DNA: TGTGCCAGCAGTTTTGGACAGACGGCAACTAATGAAAAACTGTTTTTT. Residues: CASSFGQTATNEKLFF.

The genes are TRBV19 and TRBJ2-1; 8 bases map to TRBD2. Germline V CDR1 and CDR2: LNHDA, SQIVND (reference sequence). With 4 bases clipped from V and 10 bases from J, the junction kept 9 bases outside the gene matches. The CDR3 spans 14 residues. In DNA, the CDR3 is TGTGCCAGTAGTACTAGCGGGCAGACACCCGAGCAGTTCTTC. Translating gives CASSTSGQTPEQFF.

This chain links TRBV3-1 (or the pseudogene TRBV3-2) with TRBJ2-1; maybe TRBD2 (5 bases). V gave up 0 bases and J gave up 9 bases, with 6 bases separating them. Germline V gene lookup returns CDR1 LGHDT and CDR2 YNNKEL (reference sequence). This CDR3 is 12 amino acids long. CDR3 in amino acids: CASSQETSEQFF. CDR3 nucleotide sequence: TGTGCCAGCAGCCAAGAAACTAGTGAGCAGTTCTTC.

The V call is TRBV6-5, the J call TRBJ2-3; D is ambiguous. CDR1 is MNHEY and CDR2 is SVGAGI in the germline V gene. Between the trimmed V and J ends, which lost 10 bases and 3 bases, there was a span of 11 bases. This CDR3 is 12 amino acids long. The CDR3 region is CATHLITDTQYF. The CDR3 DNA reads as TGTGCCACTCACTTGATAACAGATACGCAGTATTTT.

The chain joins TRBV11-2 to TRBJ1-1; 8 bases are a match to TRBD1. Germline V lookup: CDR1 SGHAT, CDR2 FQNNGV. The CDR3 spans 15 residues. V dropped 5 bases and J dropped 5; count of bases not matched to a gene: 10. CDR3 region: CASSPLTGDRTEAFF. The CDR3 coding sequence is TGTGCCAGCAGCCCATTGACAGGGGATAGGACTGAAGCTTTCTTT.

The V gene is TRBV12-3 or TRBV12-4, the J gene TRBJ2-7; D uncertain. This CDR3 is built from 13 residues. V dropped 2 bases and J dropped 6 bases, with 11 bases sitting between them. CDR3 bases: TGTGCCAGCAGTTTATCAGGTCTGGGCGAGCAGTACTTC. This encodes CASSLSGLGEQYF.

CDR3 in DNA: TGTGCCACCAGTGCGTCAGGGAATATTGATGAGCAGTTCTTC. Its translation is CATSASGNIDEQFF. V is TRBV24-1 and J is TRBJ2-1; TRBD1 might be the D (5 bases). Germline lookup yields CDR1 KGHDR and CDR2 SFDVKD. The V gene lost 5 bases and the J gene lost 8 bases, with 15 bases spanning the gap. The length of the CDR3 is 14 residues.

This clone was seen only a few times. The gene calls are TRBV28 and TRBJ1-5; D is possibly TRBD1 (5 bases). The CDR3 runs 12 residues. V was trimmed by 4 bases and J by 8 bases, leaving 9 bases between them. The germline gives CDR1 MDHEN, CDR2 SYDVKM. As DNA, the CDR3 is TGTGCCAGCAGTTCAGGGTGGGAGCCCCAGCATTTT. Its protein is CASSSGWEPQHF.

The chain couples TRBV6-2 or TRBV6-3 to TRBJ2-5; 9 bases are a match to TRBD2. After removal of 6 bases from V and 3 bases from J, the junction contained 8 bases not matched to a gene. This CDR3 contains 15 residues. Germline lookup yields CDR1 MNHEY and CDR2 SVGEGT. CDR3: CASSRRASGEETQYF. CDR3 coding DNA: TGTGCCAGCAGCAGAAGGGCTAGCGGGGAAGAGACCCAGTACTTC.